These 26 T cell receptor beta chains originate from one sample sequenced in a study of human T cells and chemical hapten exposure. Time point specified: patch test 2, 6 weeks after DPC sensitization. Indicated treatment: therapeutic diphenylcyclopropenone sensitization with weekly scalp DPC. TCRdb reanalysed the RACE reads using MiXCR and keeps one entry per CDR3 protein. The table has approximately 100,000 distinct CDR3 sequences, 9.2% seen once; the top ten hold over 3%. The sample here was whole blood, taken in connection with sensitization to the hapten diphenylcyclopropenone (DPC). These receptors were collected from a woman aged 35 to 49 with alopecia areata. Some clones in this sample may be carry-over from other donors' samples.

Many counts were recorded for this clonotype. The CDR3 DNA is TGTGCCAGCAGCTTAGGGGGGACAGTAGGAGGAAACACCATATATTTT. Translation: CASSLGGTVGGNTIYF. The rearrangement joins TRBV7-9 to TRBJ1-3, with 7 bases identical to TRBD1. The CDR3 contains 16 residues. The germline gives CDR1 SEHNR, CDR2 FQNEAQ (reference sequence). Trimming removed 1 base from V and 4 bases from J; junction bases left unmatched: 7.

This clonotype has a count of ten or more. This chain uses TRBV9 with TRBJ2-7, with D perhaps matching TRBD2 (5 bases). In germline, CDR1 is SGDLS, CDR2 YYNGEE. This CDR3 spans 14 amino acids. Trimming took off 4 bases at V and 3 bases at J, with 14 bases between the two ends. CDR3 nucleotides: TGTGCCAGCAGCCGAAGCGGACCGAGCTACGAGCAGTACTTC. This encodes CASSRSGPSYEQYF.

CDR3 loop: CASSRRVTGGGTEAFF. CDR3 nucleotide sequence: TGTGCCAGCAGCCGCCGCGTGACCGGGGGCGGTACTGAAGCTTTCTTT. This chain uses TRBV13 with TRBJ1-1; a weak D match, TRBD1 (6 bases). Germline assignment: CDR1 PRHDT and CDR2 FYEKMQ (reference sequence). The length of the CDR3 is 16 residues. V dropped 5 bases and J dropped 5 bases, with 21 bases sitting between them.

The table lists this clonotype with many counts. The CDR3 loop is CASSLSTGVEYGYTF. In DNA, the CDR3 is TGTGCCAGCAGCTTATCTACAGGGGTAGAGTATGGCTACACCTTC. The rearrangement uses TRBV7-2 and TRBJ1-2, with 7 positions matching TRBD1. V gave up 2 bases and J gave up 5 bases; unmatched junction bases: 8. The CDR3 is 15 residues long. The germline gives CDR1 SGHTA, CDR2 FQGNSA.

This clonotype was detected only a few times. The rearrangement joins TRBV3-1 to TRBJ2-1, with D possibly being TRBD2 (6 bases). CDR3 length equals 11 residues. The germline V gene encodes CDR1 LGHDT and CDR2 YNNKEL (reference sequence). With 0 bases removed from V and 12 bases from J, the gap between germline ends came to 6 bases. The CDR3 coding sequence is TGTGCCAGCAGCCAAGAGGGGGGGCAGTTCTTC. Translating gives CASSQEGGQFF.

There are a few counts of this clonotype. This chain joins TRBV28 and TRBJ1-2; maybe TRBD1 (5 bases). From germline, CDR1 is MDHEN and CDR2 SYDVKM. CDR3 size: 13 residues. V lost 4 bases and J 2 bases, leaving 8 bases between the germline ends. The CDR3 sequence is CASSWGGNYGYTF. The DNA for the CDR3 is TGTGCCAGCAGTTGGGGGGGGAACTATGGCTACACCTTC.

This clonotype has a count of ten or more. This chain links TRBV2 with TRBJ2-4, with TRBD1 matching over 8 bases. Per germline, CDR1 SNHLY and CDR2 FYNNEI. This CDR3 region has 16 residues. V dropped 4 bases and J dropped 0; count of bases not matched to a gene: 5. The CDR3 protein is CASSGGQVRAKNIQYF. CDR3 in DNA: TGTGCCAGCAGTGGGGGACAGGTGCGAGCCAAAAACATTCAGTACTTC.

This rearrangement joins TRBV9 to TRBJ2-2, with D perhaps given as TRBD1 or TRBD2 (5 bases each). Trimming shortened V by 3 bases and J by 2 bases, and 14 bases separated the two germline ends. Per germline, CDR1 SGDLS and CDR2 YYNGEE. The length of the CDR3 is 16 residues. In DNA, the CDR3 is TGTGCCAGCAGCGAGCCCCCGGGACCCAACACCGGGGAGCTGTTTTTT. This translates into CASSEPPGPNTGELFF. Using reference TRBV9 and TRBJ2-2 for the parts outside the CDR3, the full variable domain is DSGVTQTPKHLITATGQRVTLRCSPRSGDLSVYWYQQSLDQGLQFLIQYYNGEERAKGNILERFSAQQFPDLHSELNLSSLELGDSALYFCASSEPPGPNTGELFFGEGSRLTVL.

This clonotype showed up just a few times. The chain combines TRBV12-3 or TRBV12-4 with TRBJ1-1; D is possibly TRBD1 (6 bases). The CDR3 is 14 amino acids. The V and J ends lost 6 bases and 5 bases respectively, with 16 bases between them. CDR3: CASSPQGGQTEAFF. The CDR3 region has the DNA TGTGCCAGCAGCCCCCAAGGGGGGCAAACTGAAGCTTTCTTT.

This clonotype has a handful of counts. The V and J genes are TRBV7-6 and TRBJ2-3; D remains ambiguous. V was clipped by 7 bases and J by 4 bases, with 12 bases between them. This CDR3 comprises 13 residues. Germline assignment: CDR1 SGHVS and CDR2 FNYEAQ. As DNA, the CDR3 is TGTGCCAGCACTGGACCCGCAGCAGATACGCAGTATTTT. Protein: CASTGPAADTQYF.

The chain has TRBV28 and TRBJ2-7; D is ambiguous. The CDR3 is 12 amino acids. CDR1 MDHEN and CDR2 SYDVKM come from the germline V gene. V gave up 2 bases and J gave up 5 bases, with 7 bases separating them. CDR3 sequence reads: CASSLPRNEQYF. DNA of the CDR3: TGTGCCAGCAGTTTACCGAGAAACGAGCAGTACTTC.

The V gene is TRBV6-6, the J gene TRBJ2-7; D not certain. The CDR3 sequence is 16 residues long. The V gene lost 6 bases and the J gene lost 2 bases, with 20 bases spanning the gap. Germline CDR1 is MNHNY and CDR2 is SVGAGI (reference sequence). The CDR3 protein is CASSLNFGSTTYEQYF. The CDR3 DNA follows: TGTGCCAGCAGCTTGAACTTCGGGTCTACAACCTACGAGCAGTACTTC.

This clonotype has a handful of counts. The chain has TRBV4-1 and TRBJ1-6, with TRBD1 identical over 7 bases. The CDR3 extends over 16 amino acids. CDR1 and CDR2 from the germline V gene are MGHRA and YSYEKL. J lost 6 bases, V lost 1 base, and 6 bases had no gene match. This CDR3 is CASSQGPQGVNSPLHF. Here the CDR3 DNA reads TGCGCCAGCAGCCAAGGTCCCCAGGGGGTTAATTCACCCCTCCACTTT.

This clonotype was seen ten or more times. This chain uses TRBV6-4 with TRBJ2-3; D possibly corresponds to TRBD2 (5 bases). Germline V gene sequence: CDR1 MRHNA, CDR2 SNTAGT. The V gene lost 2 bases and the J gene lost 3 bases, with 12 bases spanning the gap. The CDR3 runs 15 residues. Here the CDR3 DNA reads TGTGCCAGCAGTGACCTCCCCGGGGAGACAGATACGCAGTATTTT. Translated: CASSDLPGETDTQYF.

This clonotype has a count of ten or more. The chain combines TRBV6-2 or TRBV6-3 with TRBJ2-2; D may match TRBD1 or TRBD2 (5 bases each). Germline lookup yields CDR1 MNHEY and CDR2 SVGEGT. The CDR3 totals 14 residues. With 4 bases removed from V and 4 bases from J, the gap between germline ends came to 10 bases. This chain's CDR3 is CASSSFGATGELFF. Here the CDR3 DNA reads TGTGCCAGCAGTTCATTCGGGGCCACCGGGGAGCTGTTTTTT.

Only a few counts were recorded for this clonotype. The chain combines TRBV13 with TRBJ1-1, with unresolved D. The CDR3 contains 13 residues. Germline V gene data show CDR1 as PRHDT and CDR2 as FYEKMQ (reference sequence). Between the trimmed V and J ends, which lost 7 bases and 0 bases, there was a span of 9 bases. CDR3 sequence: CASIPVMNTEAFF. As DNA, the CDR3 is TGTGCCAGCATCCCCGTCATGAACACTGAAGCTTTCTTT.

This clonotype showed up just a few times. The gene calls are TRBV5-6 and TRBJ1-5; a possible D gene is TRBD1 (5 bases). Germline lookup yields CDR1 SGHDT and CDR2 YYEEEE. Trimming took 2 bases from V and 3 from J, leaving 9 bases between them. This CDR3 contains 14 residues. As DNA, the CDR3 is TGTGCCAGCAGCTTTGGGGGATCCAATCAGCCCCAGCATTTT. Encoded protein: CASSFGGSNQPQHF.

This clonotype has more than one count but fewer than ten. The V gene is TRBV4-1, the J gene TRBJ2-2, with TRBD2 identical over 8 bases. In germline, CDR1 is MGHRA, CDR2 YSYEKL. V trimming: 4 bases; J trimming: 5 bases; junction bases outside the gene matches: 6. This CDR3 is 15 amino acids long. This CDR3 reads CASSPHGGRTGELFF. The CDR3 coding sequence is TGCGCCAGCAGCCCCCACGGCGGGAGGACCGGGGAGCTGTTTTTT.

The CDR3 loop is CASSQDRLAGGLSYEQYF. DNA for the CDR3: TGTGCCAGCAGCCAAGATCGACTAGCGGGGGGGCTCTCCTACGAGCAGTACTTC. The rearrangement uses TRBV4-2 and TRBJ2-7; 14 nucleotides agree with TRBD2. The CDR3 is made up of 18 amino acids. Germline trimming cut 0 bases from V and 0 bases from J; bases unmatched to any gene: 4. CDR1 and CDR2 (germline): LGHNA, YNFKEQ.

The chain recombines TRBV7-2 with TRBJ2-6; 7 bases are shared with TRBD1. The CDR3 sequence is 18 residues long. With V trimmed by 5 bases and J by 0 bases, 10 bases remained unmatched. In germline, CDR1 is SGHTA, CDR2 FQGNSA. This chain's CDR3 is CASSPGTAANSGANVLTF. CDR3 in DNA: TGTGCCAGCAGCCCCGGGACAGCGGCTAACTCTGGGGCCAACGTCCTGACTTTC. The variable domain in full, completed from reference TRBV7-2 and TRBJ2-6, reads GAGVSQSPSNKVTEKGKDVELRCDPISGHTALYWYRQSLGQGLEFLIYFQGNSAPDKSGLPSDRFSAERTGGSVSTLTIQRTQQEDSAVYLCASSPGTAANSGANVLTFGAGSRLTVL.

This clonotype was observed a few times. The DNA of the CDR3 is TGTGCCAGCAGCTCACAGGGGCCGGAGACTGAAGCTTTCTTT. Amino acid sequence: CASSSQGPETEAFF. This sequence joins TRBV4-2 and TRBJ1-1, with 7 bases lining up with TRBD1. The CDR3 loop spans 14 amino acids. Germline-derived CDR1 and CDR2 are LGHNA and YNFKEQ. J lost 5 bases, V lost 5 bases, and 8 bases had no gene match.

The gene calls are TRBV11-3 and TRBJ2-5; 8 bases map to TRBD1. The V gene's germline CDR1 is SGHNT and CDR2 YENEEA. V lost 3 bases and J lost 5; bases outside the gene matches: 2. The CDR3 extends over 13 amino acids. As DNA, the CDR3 is TGTGCCAGCAGCTTTACAGGGGGTGAGACCCAGTACTTC. It translates to CASSFTGGETQYF.

A word on this clonotype: This may be a read error, as it is one base from a much larger clone. The rearrangement uses TRBV24-1 and TRBJ2-2; weak D call: TRBD1 (6 bases). Germline V gives CDR1 KGHDR, CDR2 SFDVKD. The CDR3 length is 16 residues. Trimming shortened V by 1 base and J by 7 bases, and 15 bases separated the two germline ends. DNA for the CDR3: TGTGCCACCAGTGATTTATCCGGACGGGACATCGGGGAGCTGTTTTTT. Its protein is CATSDLSGRDIGELFF.

The chain uses TRBV7-2 and TRBJ2-1, with 11 nucleotides matching TRBD2. Germline CDR1 and CDR2: SGHTA and FQGNSA. CDR3 size: 18 residues. Unmatched junction bases numbered 9, after V lost 0 bases and J lost 5 bases. The CDR3 bases are TGTGCCAGCAGCTTAGCGGTCCGGCTAGCGGGGGGAGACAATGAGCAGTTCTTC. Amino acids: CASSLAVRLAGGDNEQFF.

This clonotype was found many times. The CDR3 region is CSVVASNYGYTF. Written as DNA, the CDR3 is TGCAGCGTTGTAGCGTCTAACTATGGCTACACCTTC. This chain links TRBV29-1 with TRBJ1-2; no clear D. This CDR3 has 12 amino acids. Per germline, CDR1 SQVTM and CDR2 ANQGSEA. Trimming removed 4 bases from V and 0 bases from J, with 6 bases in between.

The chain links TRBV7-9 to TRBJ1-4, with D hard to call. Looked up from germline, CDR1 is SEHNR and CDR2 is FQNEAQ (reference sequence). The CDR3 length is 15 residues. Trimming removed 3 bases at V and 7 bases at J, with 15 bases between. Written as DNA, the CDR3 is TGTGCCAGCAGCTTGGCCGGGCCCAGTAGTGAAAAACTGTTTTTT. Its translation is CASSLAGPSSEKLFF.